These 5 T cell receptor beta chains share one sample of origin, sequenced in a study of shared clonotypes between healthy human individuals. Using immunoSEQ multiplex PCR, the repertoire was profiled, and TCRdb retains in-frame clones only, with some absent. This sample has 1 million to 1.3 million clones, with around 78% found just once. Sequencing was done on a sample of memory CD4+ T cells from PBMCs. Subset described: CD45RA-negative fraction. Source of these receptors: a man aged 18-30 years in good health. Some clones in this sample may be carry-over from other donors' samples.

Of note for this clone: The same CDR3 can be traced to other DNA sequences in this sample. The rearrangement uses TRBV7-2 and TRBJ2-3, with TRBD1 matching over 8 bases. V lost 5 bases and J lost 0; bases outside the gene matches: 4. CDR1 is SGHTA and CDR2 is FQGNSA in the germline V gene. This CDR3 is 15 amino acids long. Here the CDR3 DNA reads TGTGCCAGCAGCCCCCAGGGGGCGAGCACAGATACGCAGTATTTT. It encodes CASSPQGASTDTQYF.

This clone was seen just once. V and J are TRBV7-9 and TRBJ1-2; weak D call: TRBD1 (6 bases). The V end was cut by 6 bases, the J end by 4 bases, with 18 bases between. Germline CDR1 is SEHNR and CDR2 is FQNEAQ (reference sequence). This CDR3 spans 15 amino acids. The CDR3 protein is CASSAGQSEGYGYTF. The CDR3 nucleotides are TGTGCCAGCAGTGCCGGACAGTCCGAGGGCTATGGCTACACCTTC.

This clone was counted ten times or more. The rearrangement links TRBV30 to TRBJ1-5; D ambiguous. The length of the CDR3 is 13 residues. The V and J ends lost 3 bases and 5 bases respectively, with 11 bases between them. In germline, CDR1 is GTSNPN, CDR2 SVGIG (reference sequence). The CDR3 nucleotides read TGTGCCTGGAGCCCTCAAGTGGATCAGCCCCAGCATTTT. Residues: CAWSPQVDQPQHF.

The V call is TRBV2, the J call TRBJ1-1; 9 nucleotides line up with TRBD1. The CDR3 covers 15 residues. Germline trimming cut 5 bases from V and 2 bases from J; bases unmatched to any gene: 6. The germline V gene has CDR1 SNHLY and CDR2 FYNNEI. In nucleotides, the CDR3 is TGTGCCAGCAGTTACCTGGGACAGGGAAACACTGAAGCTTTCTTT. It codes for CASSYLGQGNTEAFF.

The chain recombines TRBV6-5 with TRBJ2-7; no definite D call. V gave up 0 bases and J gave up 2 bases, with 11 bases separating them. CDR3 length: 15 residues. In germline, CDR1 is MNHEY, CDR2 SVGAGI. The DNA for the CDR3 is TGTGCCAGCAGTTACTCAGGGTCCGGCCCCTACGAGCAGTACTTC. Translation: CASSYSGSGPYEQYF.